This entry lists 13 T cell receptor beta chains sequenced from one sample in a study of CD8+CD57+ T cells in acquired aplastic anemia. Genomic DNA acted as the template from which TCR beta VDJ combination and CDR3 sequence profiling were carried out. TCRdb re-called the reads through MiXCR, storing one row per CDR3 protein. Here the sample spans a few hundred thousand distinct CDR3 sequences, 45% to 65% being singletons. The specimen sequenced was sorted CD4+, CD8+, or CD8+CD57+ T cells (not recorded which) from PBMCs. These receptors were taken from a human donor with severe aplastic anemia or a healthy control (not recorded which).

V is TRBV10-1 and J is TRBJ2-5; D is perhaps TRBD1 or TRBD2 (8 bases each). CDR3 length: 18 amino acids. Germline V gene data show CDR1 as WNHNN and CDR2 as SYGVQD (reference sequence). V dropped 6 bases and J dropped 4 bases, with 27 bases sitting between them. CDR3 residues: CASRHSGGGGPLGETQYF. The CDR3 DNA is TGCGCCAGCAGGCATTCAGGGGGCGGGGGGCCCCTAGGAGAGACCCAGTACTTC.

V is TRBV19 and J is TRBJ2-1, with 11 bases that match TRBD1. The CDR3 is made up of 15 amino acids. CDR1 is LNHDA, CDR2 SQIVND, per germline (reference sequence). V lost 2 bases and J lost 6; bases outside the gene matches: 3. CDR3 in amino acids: CASSIMGTGGNEQFF. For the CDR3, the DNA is TGTGCCAGTAGTATAATGGGGACAGGGGGCAATGAGCAGTTCTTC. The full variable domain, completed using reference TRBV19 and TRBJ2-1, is DGGITQSPKYLFRKEGQNVTLSCEQNLNHDAMYWYRQDPGQGLRLIYYSQIVNDFQKGDIAEGYSVSREKKESFPLTVTSAQKNPTAFYLCASSIMGTGGNEQFFGPGTRLTVL.

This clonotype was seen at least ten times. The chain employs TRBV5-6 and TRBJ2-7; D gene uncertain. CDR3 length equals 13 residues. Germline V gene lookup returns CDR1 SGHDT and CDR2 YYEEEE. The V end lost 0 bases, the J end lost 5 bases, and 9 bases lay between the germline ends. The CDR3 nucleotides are TGTGCCAGCAGCTTGGTTGAGGCTCACGAGCAGTACTTC. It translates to CASSLVEAHEQYF.

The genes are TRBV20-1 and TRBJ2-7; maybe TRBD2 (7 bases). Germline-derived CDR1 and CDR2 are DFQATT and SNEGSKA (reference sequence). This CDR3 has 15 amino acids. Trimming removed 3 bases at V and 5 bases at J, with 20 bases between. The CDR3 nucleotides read TGCAGTGCTAGTAAGGGGGGGACCCTCGGGAACGAGCAGTACTTC. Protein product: CSASKGGTLGNEQYF.

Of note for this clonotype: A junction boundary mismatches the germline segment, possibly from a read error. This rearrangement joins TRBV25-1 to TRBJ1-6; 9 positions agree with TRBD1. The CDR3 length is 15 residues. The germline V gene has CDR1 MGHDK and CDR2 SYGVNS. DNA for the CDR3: TGTGCCAGCAGGACCGGGACAGGGATCCGGTCACCCCCCCACTTT. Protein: CASRTGTGIRSPPHF.

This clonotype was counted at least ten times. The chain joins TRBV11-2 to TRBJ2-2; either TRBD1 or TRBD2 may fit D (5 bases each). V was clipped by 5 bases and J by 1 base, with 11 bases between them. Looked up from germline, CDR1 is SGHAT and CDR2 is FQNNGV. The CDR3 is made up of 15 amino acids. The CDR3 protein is CASSAPGRNTGELFF. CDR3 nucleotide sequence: TGTGCCAGCAGCGCACCGGGGCGGAACACCGGGGAGCTGTTTTTT. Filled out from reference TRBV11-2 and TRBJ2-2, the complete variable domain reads EAGVAQSPRYKIIEKRQSVAFWCNPISGHATLYWYQQILGQGPKLLIQFQNNGVVDDSQLPKDRFSAERLKGVDSTLKIQPAKLEDSAVYLCASSAPGRNTGELFFGEGSRLTVL.

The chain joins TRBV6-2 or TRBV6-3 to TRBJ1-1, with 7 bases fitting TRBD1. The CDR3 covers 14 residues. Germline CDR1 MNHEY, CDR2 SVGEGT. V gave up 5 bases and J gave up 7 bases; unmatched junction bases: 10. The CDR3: CASSRDRVWGEAFF. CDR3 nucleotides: TGTGCCAGCAGTCGTGACAGGGTCTGGGGTGAAGCTTTCTTT.

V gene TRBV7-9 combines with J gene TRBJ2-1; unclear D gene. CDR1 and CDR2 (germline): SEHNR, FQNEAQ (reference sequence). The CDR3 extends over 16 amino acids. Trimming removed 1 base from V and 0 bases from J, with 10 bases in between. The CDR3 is CASSLEPISSYNEQFF. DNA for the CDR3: TGTGCCAGCAGCTTAGAGCCGATATCCTCCTACAATGAGCAGTTCTTC.

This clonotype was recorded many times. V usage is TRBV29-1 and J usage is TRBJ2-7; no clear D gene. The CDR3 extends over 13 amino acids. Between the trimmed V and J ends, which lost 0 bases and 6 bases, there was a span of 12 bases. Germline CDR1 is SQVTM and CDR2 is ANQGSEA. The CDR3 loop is CSVEDEPRREQYF. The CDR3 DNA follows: TGCAGCGTTGAAGATGAGCCCCGGCGCGAGCAGTACTTC.

CDR3 bases: TGCAGTGGGCACGCGCCCCAAGAGACCCAGTACTTC. This gives the protein CSGHAPQETQYF. The rearrangement uses TRBV20-1 and TRBJ2-5, with D hard to call. The V gene lost 7 bases and the J gene lost 1 base, with 10 bases spanning the gap. The CDR3 consists of 12 residues. CDR1 and CDR2 from the germline V gene are DFQATT and SNEGSKA (reference sequence).

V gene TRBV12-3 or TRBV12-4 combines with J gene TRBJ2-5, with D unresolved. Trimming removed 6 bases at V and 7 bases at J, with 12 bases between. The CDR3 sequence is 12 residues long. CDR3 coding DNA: TGTGCCAGCAGCGAAGCAGAAGGGACCCAGTACTTC. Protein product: CASSEAEGTQYF.

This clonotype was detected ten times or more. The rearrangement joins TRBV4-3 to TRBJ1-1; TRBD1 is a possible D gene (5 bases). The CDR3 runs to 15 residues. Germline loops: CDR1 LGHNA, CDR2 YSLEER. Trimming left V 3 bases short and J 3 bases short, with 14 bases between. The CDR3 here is CASSHAGTGDTEAFF. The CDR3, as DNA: TGCGCCAGCAGCCACGCCGGCACGGGGGACACTGAAGCTTTCTTT.

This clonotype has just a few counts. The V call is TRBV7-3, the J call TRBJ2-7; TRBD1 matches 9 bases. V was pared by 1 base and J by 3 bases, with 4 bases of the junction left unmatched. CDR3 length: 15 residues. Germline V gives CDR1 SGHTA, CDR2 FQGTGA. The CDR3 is CASSLNPGQGYEQYF. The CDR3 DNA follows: TGTGCCAGCAGCTTAAACCCGGGACAGGGCTACGAGCAGTACTTC.